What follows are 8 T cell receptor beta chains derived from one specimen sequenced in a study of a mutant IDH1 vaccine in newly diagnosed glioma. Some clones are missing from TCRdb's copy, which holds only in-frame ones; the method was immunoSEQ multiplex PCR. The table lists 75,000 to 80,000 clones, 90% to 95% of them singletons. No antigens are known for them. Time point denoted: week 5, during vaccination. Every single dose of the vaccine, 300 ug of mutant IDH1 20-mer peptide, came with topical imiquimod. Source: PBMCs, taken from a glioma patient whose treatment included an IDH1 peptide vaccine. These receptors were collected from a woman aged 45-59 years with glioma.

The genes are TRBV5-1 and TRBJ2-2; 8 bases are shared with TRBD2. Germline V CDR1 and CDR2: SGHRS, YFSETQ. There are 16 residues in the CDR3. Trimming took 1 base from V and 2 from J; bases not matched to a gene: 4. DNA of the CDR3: TGCGCCAGCAGCTTGCTGAGCGGGGGTAACACCGGGGAGCTGTTTTTT. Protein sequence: CASSLLSGGNTGELFF.

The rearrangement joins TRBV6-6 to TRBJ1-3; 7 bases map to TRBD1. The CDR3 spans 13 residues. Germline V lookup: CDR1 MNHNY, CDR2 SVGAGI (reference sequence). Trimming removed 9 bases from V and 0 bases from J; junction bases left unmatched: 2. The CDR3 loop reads CASWTGSGNTIYF. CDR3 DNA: TGTGCCAGTTGGACAGGCTCTGGAAACACCATATATTTT.

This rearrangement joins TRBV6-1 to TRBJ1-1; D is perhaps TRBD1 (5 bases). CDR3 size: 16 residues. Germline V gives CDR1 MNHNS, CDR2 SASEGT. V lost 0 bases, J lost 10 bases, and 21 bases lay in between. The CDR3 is CASSEARGVGTLGAFF. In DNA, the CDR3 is TGTGCCAGCAGTGAAGCTAGGGGAGTGGGGACGCTTGGAGCTTTCTTT.

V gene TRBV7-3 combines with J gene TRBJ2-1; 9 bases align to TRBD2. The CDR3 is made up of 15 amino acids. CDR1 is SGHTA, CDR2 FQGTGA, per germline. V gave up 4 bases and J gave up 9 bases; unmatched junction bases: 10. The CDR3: CASSSRVAGVGEQFF. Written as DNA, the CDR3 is TGTGCCAGCAGCTCCCGAGTAGCGGGAGTGGGTGAGCAGTTCTTC.

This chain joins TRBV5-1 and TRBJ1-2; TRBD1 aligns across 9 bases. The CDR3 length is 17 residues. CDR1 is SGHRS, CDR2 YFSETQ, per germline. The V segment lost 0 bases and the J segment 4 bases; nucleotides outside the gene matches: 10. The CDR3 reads CASSLEPGQGWSYGYTF. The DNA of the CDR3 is TGCGCCAGCAGCTTGGAGCCGGGACAGGGATGGAGCTATGGCTACACCTTC.

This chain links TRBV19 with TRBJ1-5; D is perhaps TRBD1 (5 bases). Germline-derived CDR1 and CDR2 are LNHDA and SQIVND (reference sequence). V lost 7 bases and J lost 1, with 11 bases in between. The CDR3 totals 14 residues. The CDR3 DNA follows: TGTGCCAGTAAATGGGGGGGGAGCAATCAGCCCCAGCATTTT. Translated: CASKWGGSNQPQHF.

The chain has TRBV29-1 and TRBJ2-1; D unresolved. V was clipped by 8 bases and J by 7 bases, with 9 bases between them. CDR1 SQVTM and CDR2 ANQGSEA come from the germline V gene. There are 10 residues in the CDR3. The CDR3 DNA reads TGCAGCACGTTGGGGAATGAGCAGTTCTTC. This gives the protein CSTLGNEQFF.

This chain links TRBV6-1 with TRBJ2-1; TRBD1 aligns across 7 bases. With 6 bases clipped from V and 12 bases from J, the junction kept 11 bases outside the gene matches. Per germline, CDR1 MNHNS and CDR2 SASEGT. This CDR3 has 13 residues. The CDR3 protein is CASRLTGTGGQFF. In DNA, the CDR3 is TGTGCCAGCAGACTGACAGGGACCGGTGGGCAGTTCTTC.